This T cell receptor (beta chain) is drawn from a study of T cells in Graves' hyperthyroidism and ophthalmopathy. Overall study results and limits: In the analysis, a 13 V-J model separated ophthalmopathy from stable hyperthyroidism.

Newly diagnosed patients aged 18 to 65 had hyperthyroidism of under 2 months' duration. Clinicians diagnosed patients from clinical symptoms, serum thyroxine and TRAb, thyroid ultrasound and orbital computed tomography. Fresh peripheral blood, around 9.3 ml, was the source of the PBMCs. Researchers amplified the TCR beta CDR3 regions from RNA transcripts. HTBI primers were employed in a first-round RT-PCR of the TCR CDR3. TCRdb analysed the multiplex PCR reads with MiXCR anew, one entry per CDR3 protein. The table includes under 350,000 distinct CDR3 sequences, about 14% detected once. V shed 4 bases and J 4 bases; nucleotides not matched to a gene: 6. The CDR3 spans 15 residues. Germline loops: CDR1 SGHRS, CDR2 YFSETQ. This clonotype was observed many times. Its antigen is currently unknown.

The specimen sequenced was blood. The V call is TRBV5-1, the J call TRBJ2-5; TRBD1 agrees at 11 bases. The clonotype comes from a woman in her thirties with Graves' hyperthyroidism that later progressed to Graves' ophthalmopathy. CDR3 DNA sequence: TGCGCCAGCAGCGCCGGACAGGGGGCCGGAGAGACCCAGTACTTC. This encodes CASSAGQGAGETQYF.